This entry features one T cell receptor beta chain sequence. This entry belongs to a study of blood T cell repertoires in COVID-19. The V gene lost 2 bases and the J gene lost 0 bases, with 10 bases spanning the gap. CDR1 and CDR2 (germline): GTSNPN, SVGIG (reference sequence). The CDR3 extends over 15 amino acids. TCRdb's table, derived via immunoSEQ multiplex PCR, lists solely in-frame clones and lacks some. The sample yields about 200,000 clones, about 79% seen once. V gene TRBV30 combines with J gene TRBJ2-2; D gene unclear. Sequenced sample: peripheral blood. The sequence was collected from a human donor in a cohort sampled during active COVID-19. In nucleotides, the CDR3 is TGTGCCTGGAGTCGTCCGGTTTCGAACACCGGGGAGCTGTTTTTT. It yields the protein CAWSRPVSNTGELFF. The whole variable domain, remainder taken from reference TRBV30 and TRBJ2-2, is SQTIHQWPATLVQPVGSPLSLECTVEGTSNPNLYWYRQAAGRGLQLLFYSVGIGQISSEVPQNLSASRPQDRQFILSSKKLLLSDSGFYLCAWSRPVSNTGELFFGEGSRLTVL.